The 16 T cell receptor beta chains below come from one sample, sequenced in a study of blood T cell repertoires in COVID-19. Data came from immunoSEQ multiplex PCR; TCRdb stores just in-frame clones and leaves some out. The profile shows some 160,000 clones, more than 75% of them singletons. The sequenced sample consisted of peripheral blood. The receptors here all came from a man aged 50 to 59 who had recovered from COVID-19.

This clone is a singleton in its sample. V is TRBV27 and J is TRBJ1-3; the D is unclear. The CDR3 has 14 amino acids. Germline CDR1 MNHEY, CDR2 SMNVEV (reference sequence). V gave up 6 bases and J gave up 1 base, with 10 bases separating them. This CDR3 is CASRNSGSGNTIYF. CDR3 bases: TGTGCCAGCAGGAATTCGGGGTCTGGAAACACCATATATTTT.

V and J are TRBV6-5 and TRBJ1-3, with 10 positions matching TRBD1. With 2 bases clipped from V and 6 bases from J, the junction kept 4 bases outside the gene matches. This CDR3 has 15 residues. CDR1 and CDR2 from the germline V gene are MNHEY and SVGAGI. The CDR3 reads CASSYGDRGANTIYF. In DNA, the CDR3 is TGTGCCAGCAGTTACGGGGACAGGGGCGCAAACACCATATATTTT.

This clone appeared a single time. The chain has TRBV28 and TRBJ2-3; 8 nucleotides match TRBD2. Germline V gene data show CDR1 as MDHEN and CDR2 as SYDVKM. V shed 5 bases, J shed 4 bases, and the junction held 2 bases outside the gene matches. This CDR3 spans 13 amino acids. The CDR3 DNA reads TGTGCCAGCAGTCCCGGGGGGGCAGATACGCAGTATTTT. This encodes CASSPGGADTQYF.

CDR3 nucleotide sequence: TGTGCCAGCAGCTATTCTAGCGGCACAGATACGCAGTATTTT. Translating it yields CASSYSSGTDTQYF. The V gene is TRBV7-7, the J gene TRBJ2-3; weak D call: TRBD2 (6 bases). The CDR3 length is 14 residues. V dropped 4 bases and J dropped 1 base, with 9 bases sitting between them. Germline CDR1 is SSHAT and CDR2 is FNYEAQ (reference sequence).

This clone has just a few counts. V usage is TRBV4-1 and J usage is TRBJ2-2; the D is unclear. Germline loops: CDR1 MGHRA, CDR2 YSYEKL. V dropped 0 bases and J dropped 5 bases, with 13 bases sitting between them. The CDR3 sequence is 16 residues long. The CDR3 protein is CASSQEPGITTGELFF. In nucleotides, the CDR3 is TGCGCCAGCAGCCAAGAGCCAGGTATTACAACCGGGGAGCTGTTTTTT.

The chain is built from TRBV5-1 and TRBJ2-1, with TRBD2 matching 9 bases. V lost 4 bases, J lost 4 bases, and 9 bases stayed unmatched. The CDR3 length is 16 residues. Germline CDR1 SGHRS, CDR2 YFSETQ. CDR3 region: CASSPSLLAGYNEQFF. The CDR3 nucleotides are TGCGCCAGCAGCCCTAGTCTACTAGCGGGTTACAATGAGCAGTTCTTC.

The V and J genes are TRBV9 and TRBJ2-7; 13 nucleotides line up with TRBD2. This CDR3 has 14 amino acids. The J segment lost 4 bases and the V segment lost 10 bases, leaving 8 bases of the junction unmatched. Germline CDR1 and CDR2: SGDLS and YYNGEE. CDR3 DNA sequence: TGTGCCTTATGGGGGGGACTAGCGGGGTACGAGCAGTACTTC. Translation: CALWGGLAGYEQYF.

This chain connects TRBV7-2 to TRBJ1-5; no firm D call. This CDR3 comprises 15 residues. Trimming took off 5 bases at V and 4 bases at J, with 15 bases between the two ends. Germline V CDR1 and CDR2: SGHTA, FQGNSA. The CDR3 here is CASSGETTQNQPQHF. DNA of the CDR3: TGTGCCAGCAGCGGAGAAACCACGCAGAATCAGCCCCAGCATTTT. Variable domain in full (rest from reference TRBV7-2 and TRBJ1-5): GAGVSQSPSNKVTEKGKDVELRCDPISGHTALYWYRQSLGQGLEFLIYFQGNSAPDKSGLPSDRFSAERTGGSVSTLTIQRTQQEDSAVYLCASSGETTQNQPQHFGDGTRLSIL.

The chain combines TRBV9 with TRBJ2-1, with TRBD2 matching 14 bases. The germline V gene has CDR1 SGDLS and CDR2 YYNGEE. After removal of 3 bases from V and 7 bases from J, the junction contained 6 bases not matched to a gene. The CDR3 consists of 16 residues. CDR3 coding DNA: TGTGCCAGCAGCGCTGCCGGGACTAGCGGGAGTAATGAGCAGTTCTTC. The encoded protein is CASSAAGTSGSNEQFF.

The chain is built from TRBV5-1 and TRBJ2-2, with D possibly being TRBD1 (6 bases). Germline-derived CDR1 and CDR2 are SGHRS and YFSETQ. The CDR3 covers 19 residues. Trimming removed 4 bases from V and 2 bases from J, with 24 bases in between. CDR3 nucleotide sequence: TGCGCCAGCAGCCAAAGAACCCGGGACGCAGGGGTCAACACCGGGGAGCTGTTTTTT. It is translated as CASSQRTRDAGVNTGELFF.

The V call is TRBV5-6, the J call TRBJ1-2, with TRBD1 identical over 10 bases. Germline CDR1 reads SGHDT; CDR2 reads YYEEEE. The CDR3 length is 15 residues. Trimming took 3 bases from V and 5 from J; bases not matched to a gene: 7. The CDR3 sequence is CASSSRGTGVYGYTF. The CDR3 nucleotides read TGTGCCAGCAGCTCGCGGGGGACAGGGGTTTATGGCTACACCTTC. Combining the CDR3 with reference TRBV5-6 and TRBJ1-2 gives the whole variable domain DAGVTQSPTHLIKTRGQQVTLRCSPKSGHDTVSWYQQALGQGPQFIFQYYEEEERQRGNFPDRFSGHQFPNYSSELNVNALLLGDSALYLCASSSRGTGVYGYTFGSGTRLTVV.

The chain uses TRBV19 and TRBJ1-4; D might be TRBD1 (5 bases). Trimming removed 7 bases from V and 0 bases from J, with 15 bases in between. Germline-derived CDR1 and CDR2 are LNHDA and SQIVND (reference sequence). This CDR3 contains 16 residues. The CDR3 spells CASTLQGTATNEKLFF. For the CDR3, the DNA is TGTGCCAGTACCCTGCAGGGAACTGCAACTAATGAAAAACTGTTTTTT. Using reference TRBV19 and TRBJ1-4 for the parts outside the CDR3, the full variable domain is DGGITQSPKYLFRKEGQNVTLSCEQNLNHDAMYWYRQDPGQGLRLIYYSQIVNDFQKGDIAEGYSVSREKKESFPLTVTSAQKNPTAFYLCASTLQGTATNEKLFFGSGTQLSVL.

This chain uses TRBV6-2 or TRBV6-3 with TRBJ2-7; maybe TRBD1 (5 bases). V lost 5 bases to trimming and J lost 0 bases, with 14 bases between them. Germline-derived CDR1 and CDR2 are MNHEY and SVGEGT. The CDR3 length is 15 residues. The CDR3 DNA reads TGTGCCAGCAGTGGTAGACAGTCTAGCTCCTACGAGCAGTACTTC. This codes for CASSGRQSSSYEQYF.

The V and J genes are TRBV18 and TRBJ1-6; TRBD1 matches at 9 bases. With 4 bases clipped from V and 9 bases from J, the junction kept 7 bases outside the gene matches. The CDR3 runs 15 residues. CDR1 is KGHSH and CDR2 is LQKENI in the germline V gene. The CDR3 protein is CASSQRTGETSPLHF. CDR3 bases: TGTGCCAGCTCACAACGGACAGGGGAGACTTCACCCCTCCACTTT.

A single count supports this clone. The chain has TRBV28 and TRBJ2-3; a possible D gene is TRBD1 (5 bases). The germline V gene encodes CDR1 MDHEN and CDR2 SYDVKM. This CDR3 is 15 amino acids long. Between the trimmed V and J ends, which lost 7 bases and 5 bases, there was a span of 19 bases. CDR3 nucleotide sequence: TGTGCCAGCACCCCCCCCACCCGACAGTTAGATACGCAGTATTTT. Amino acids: CASTPPTRQLDTQYF. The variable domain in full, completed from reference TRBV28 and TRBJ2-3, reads DVKVTQSSRYLVKRTGEKVFLECVQDMDHENMFWYRQDPGLGLRLIYFSYDVKMKEKGDIPEGYSVSREKKERFSLILESASTNQTSMYLCASTPPTRQLDTQYFGPGTRLTVL.

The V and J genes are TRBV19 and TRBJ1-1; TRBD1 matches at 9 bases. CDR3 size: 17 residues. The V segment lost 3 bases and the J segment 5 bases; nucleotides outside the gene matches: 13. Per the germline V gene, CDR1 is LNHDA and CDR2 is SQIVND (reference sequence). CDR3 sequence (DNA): TGTGCCAGTAGTATGGGCTATAGGACAGGGGAGGGAACTGAAGCTTTCTTT. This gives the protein CASSMGYRTGEGTEAFF.